The clone carrying this T cell receptor (beta chain) came up a few times. Its specificity is unknown. Previously reported methods and listed TCR primers produced the bulk TCR libraries. One entry per CDR3 protein results from TCRdb running MiXCR on the PCR reads. The top ten clones hold more than 1% of a sample with 70,000 to 90,000 distinct CDR3 sequences, roughly 21% of them seen once. Germline V CDR1 and CDR2: SEHNR, FQNEAQ (reference sequence). The CDR3 is made up of 15 amino acids. Trimming removed 4 bases from V and 6 bases from J; junction bases left unmatched: 5. This sample was taken from a study of molecular identifiers for immune sequencing clone quantification. At the level of the study: Replicate experiments divided RNA from about 19,000 or 110,000 naive CD8 cells into five parts and sequenced four. General study results and limits: Effector cells had over 99% of their molecules in clones above 20 RNA copies, while naive cells had under 1%. Reportedly, one cell's Jurkat TCR RNA was detected within 1,200,000 naive CD8 cells.

This chain joins TRBV7-9 and TRBJ2-2; the match to TRBD1 covers 10 bases. The sequencing input was naive CD8+ T cells from blood, with Jurkat cell RNA spiked in. Subset indicated: FACS-sorted CD8+CD4-CCR7+CD45RA+ naive T cells. The source of this sequence is a human donor in good health. Some libraries in this study had Jurkat cell RNA spiked in. CDR3 coding DNA: TGTGCCAGCAGCTCCCGGGACAGGGGCGCCGGGGAGCTGTTTTTT. It codes for CASSSRDRGAGELFF.